The rows below give T cell receptor beta chains drawn from one sample of a study of blood T cell repertoires in COVID-19. Here immunoSEQ multiplex PCR was the method, and the copy in TCRdb shows in-frame clones only, minus some. The sample gives more than 150,000 clones, roughly four fifths of which show up once; about an eighth is in the top ten. The material sequenced was PBMCs or T cells enriched from blood (not recorded which). The receptors come from a man aged 40-49 years who had recovered from COVID-19. Each CDR3 is given without its conserved first and last residue.

>TRBV9|TRBJ1-5
ASSEGGNQPQH
>TRBV19|TRBJ2-1
ASSIDGREAYNEQF
>TRBV6-5|TRBJ1-1
ASTTANTEAF
>TRBV5-4|TRBJ1-4
ASSLRGDWSEKLF
>TRBV18|TRBJ1-5
ASSPRRDRLGQPQH
>TRBV5-8|TRBJ2-7
ASSFVRGGYEQY
>TRBV28|TRBJ2-5
ASRQTGARETQY
>TRBV2|TRBJ1-1
ASRGDSNTEAF
>TRBV7-2|TRBJ1-1
ASSLGRALTEAF
>TRBV19|TRBJ1-2
ASSIEPLRGGYT
>TRBV6-5|TRBJ1-5
ASSQAYSSNQPQH
>TRBV4-2|TRBJ1-2
ASSSVRGAFGYGYT
>TRBV4-2|TRBJ1-6
ASSQVQAATMYNSPLH
>TRBV11-2|TRBJ2-4
ASTSQNIQY
>TRBV9|TRBJ2-3
ASSVGNSGKGSADTQY
>TRBV18|TRBJ2-3
ASSPLGADTQY
>TRBV7-6|TRBJ1-6
ASSLTISSPLH
>TRBV9|TRBJ2-2
ASSTDEGGELF
>TRBV28|TRBJ1-1
ASRVSGSYTEAF
>TRBV5-1|TRBJ2-5
ASRTSGRPETQY